This T cell receptor beta chain was documented in a study of blood T cell repertoires in COVID-19. Study summary: Nucleic acid was either cDNA or gDNA, and it came from T cells, B-cell-depleted T cells, or PBMCs.

Original processing methods: Estimates of nucleated cell counts were drawn from the amplification of reference gene primers. Profiled with immunoSEQ multiplex PCR; TCRdb holds only in-frame clones, not every one. The V and J calls and clone size come from that table; D and trimming were worked out from the DNA. The sample yields about half a million clones, 75% to 90% seen once. In terms of age and location, participants ranged from roughly 18 to 90 years and lived in approximately 26 US areas. Either two negative PCRs, clearance, or symptom resolution qualified Cohort 3 donors as recovered. Trimming at V came to 4 bases and at J to 4 bases, leaving 10 bases not matched to a gene. Germline V gene sequence: CDR1 LGHDT, CDR2 YNNKEL (reference sequence). The CDR3 has 17 residues.

The chain couples TRBV3-1 (or the pseudogene TRBV3-2) to TRBJ2-1; 10 bases fit TRBD1. The receptor's source is a woman in her sixties or seventies who had recovered from COVID-19. Input material: PBMCs or T cells enriched from blood (not recorded which). The CDR3: CASSPSGQGFGYNEQFF. Here the CDR3 DNA reads TGTGCCAGCAGCCCGTCGGGACAGGGGTTTGGGTACAATGAGCAGTTCTTC.